Below are 9 T cell receptor beta chains sequenced from a single sample in a study of T-cell memory formation after mild COVID-19. TCRdb called the 5' RACE reads again in MiXCR, with one record for every CDR3 protein. The table records a few hundred thousand distinct CDR3 sequences, 20% to 25% of them present only once. The sample comprised PBMCs or a T cell subset sorted from them (not recorded which). The source is an adult woman who had mild COVID-19 (a few samples of this study predate the infection). Cell type and time point are not known.

This clonotype was detected a few times. The chain is built from TRBV4-1 and TRBJ1-2; 7 nucleotides line up with TRBD1. V lost 3 bases to trimming and J lost 0 bases; unmatched junction nucleotides: 4. The germline CDR1 and CDR2 sequences are MGHRA and YSYEKL. This CDR3 has 15 residues. This chain's CDR3 is CASSHTTGANYGYTF. DNA of the CDR3: TGCGCCAGCAGCCACACAACAGGGGCTAACTATGGCTACACCTTC.

The V call is TRBV29-1, the J call TRBJ2-2; a possible D gene is TRBD2 (6 bases). The germline CDR1 and CDR2 sequences are SQVTM and ANQGSEA. This CDR3 contains 14 residues. Trimming left V 4 bases short and J 3 bases short, with 12 bases between. The DNA of the CDR3 is TGCAGCGTTGCTCGGGACTGTCACACCGGGGAGCTGTTTTTT. Encoded protein: CSVARDCHTGELFF.

The sample holds a few counts of this clonotype. V gene TRBV5-5 combines with J gene TRBJ1-5; no clear D gene. The CDR3 is 15 residues long. Trimming removed 4 bases from V and 2 bases from J, with 13 bases in between. Germline values: CDR1 SGHKS, CDR2 YYEKEE (reference sequence). The CDR3 here is CASSNWGGGNQPQHF. The CDR3 DNA is TGTGCCAGCAGCAATTGGGGAGGCGGCAATCAGCCCCAGCATTTT.

The chain couples TRBV12-3 or TRBV12-4 to TRBJ2-7; 8 bases agree with TRBD2. The junction had 7 bases not matched to a gene; V was cut back by 6 bases and J by 3 bases. The CDR3 has 14 residues. The CDR3: CASSSISGNYEQYF. The CDR3 DNA follows: TGTGCCAGCAGCTCGATTAGCGGGAACTACGAGCAGTACTTC.

This clonotype came up many times. This chain connects TRBV12-3 or TRBV12-4 to TRBJ2-2; D remains ambiguous. V was shortened by 3 bases and J by 1 base, with 6 bases between the two germline ends. The CDR3 is 14 amino acids. The CDR3 protein is CASSFAGNTGELFF. CDR3 nucleotide sequence: TGTGCCAGCAGTTTTGCAGGGAACACCGGGGAGCTGTTTTTT.

This clonotype was detected a few times. The chain employs TRBV4-2 and TRBJ2-1; 7 bases fit TRBD2. J gave up 7 bases and V 0 bases, and 6 bases lay outside the gene matches. The CDR3 totals 15 residues. Germline V gives CDR1 LGHNA, CDR2 YNFKEQ. The chain's CDR3 is CASSQEGGPRNEQFF. CDR3 coding DNA: TGTGCCAGCAGCCAAGAGGGAGGGCCGAGGAATGAGCAGTTCTTC.

The chain carries TRBV29-1 and TRBJ2-1; the match to TRBD2 covers 10 bases. With V trimmed by 4 bases and J by 8 bases, 11 bases remained unmatched. The germline gives CDR1 SQVTM, CDR2 ANQGSEA. The CDR3 has 15 amino acids. The CDR3 loop reads CSVGLAGGFIDEQFF. The CDR3 coding sequence is TGCAGCGTTGGATTAGCGGGAGGTTTTATTGATGAGCAGTTCTTC.

As concerns this clonotype: A much larger clone lies a single base off, so this may be a read error. The V and J genes are TRBV5-1 and TRBJ2-1, with TRBD2 matching over 15 bases. With V trimmed by 0 bases and J by 6 bases, 1 base remained unmatched. Germline CDR1 reads SGHRS; CDR2 reads YFSETQ. This CDR3 is built from 16 residues. The CDR3 region is CASSLGTSGGVNEQFF. The CDR3 nucleotides are TGCGCCAGCAGCTTGGGGACTAGCGGGGGGGTCAATGAGCAGTTCTTC.

V usage is TRBV20-1 and J usage is TRBJ2-7, with unresolved D. V was clipped by 3 bases and J by 4 bases, with 10 bases between them. The CDR3 extends over 12 amino acids. Looked up from germline, CDR1 is DFQATT and CDR2 is SNEGSKA (reference sequence). The CDR3 reads CSARQQPYEQYF. CDR3 in DNA: TGCAGTGCTAGGCAGCAGCCGTACGAGCAGTACTTC.